This T cell receptor (beta chain) emerged from a study of shared clonotypes between healthy human individuals. Points from the study as a whole: Estimated richness values were generally larger in naive subsets than in memory subsets.

Looked up from germline, CDR1 is MNHEY and CDR2 is SMNVEV (reference sequence). The junction had 6 bases not matched to a gene; V was cut back by 2 bases and J by 4 bases. CDR3 length: 16 residues. The data were produced by immunoSEQ multiplex PCR, yet TCRdb's version contains in-frame clones alone and is incomplete. The sample yields about 600,000 clones, 97% seen once. With respect to this clone: No antigen is known for it.

Donors comprised healthy HIV-negative adults lacking recent acute infections or vaccinations. Sequencing used naive CD4+ T cells sorted from blood. Sample subset: CD45RA+ positively selected. The chain has TRBV27 and TRBJ2-3; 10 bases agree with TRBD2. The origin of this receptor is a woman aged 25-40 years in good health. The CDR3 region has the DNA TGTGCCAGCAGTTTACTTCCTAGCGGGAGCGCAGATACGCAGTATTTT. It translates to CASSLLPSGSADTQYF.